Below, 26 T cell receptor beta chains from the same sample are listed, as sequenced in a study of post-analysis software for immune sequencing data. Study-wide results and caveats: Relative to controls, patients had several TRBV segments at higher frequency, with TRBV5-6, TRBV5-1 and TRBV20-1 among these.

Their antigen targets remain unknown. Researchers reported that TCR beta cDNA libraries carried unique molecular identifiers. TCRdb redid the calling of the PCR reads with MiXCR, one entry per CDR3 protein. The data show under 900,000 distinct CDR3 sequences, roughly 50% seen once. Sequencing used blood. Receptors originate from a girl under 18 with multiple sclerosis.

The V and J genes are TRBV14 and TRBJ1-2; D not resolved. The germline CDR1 and CDR2 sequences are SGHDN and FVKESK. The CDR3 has 13 residues. Trimming took off 4 bases at V and 8 bases at J, with 14 bases between the two ends. The CDR3 region is CASSPGGARGYTF. In DNA form, the CDR3 reads TGTGCCAGCAGCCCCGGAGGAGCACGAGGCTACACCTTC.

V is TRBV7-2 and J is TRBJ1-6, with 7 bases matching TRBD1. V gave up 5 bases and J gave up 4 bases; unmatched junction bases: 8. The germline gives CDR1 SGHTA, CDR2 FQGNSA. This CDR3 region has 16 residues. CDR3: CASSTRRQGYNSPLHF. The CDR3 DNA reads TGTGCCAGCAGCACCCGACGACAGGGTTATAATTCACCCCTCCACTTT.

The genes are TRBV20-1 and TRBJ2-4; TRBD2 aligns across 12 bases. Judging by the DNA end, TRBJ2-7 fits better; the J call may be wrong. The CDR3 contains 16 residues. Germline V lookup: CDR1 DFQATT, CDR2 SNEGSKA (reference sequence). CDR3 nucleotide sequence: TGCAGTGCTAGGGATATACTAGCGGGAGGCCGTTACGAGCAGTACTTC. Translation gives CSARDILAGGRYEQYF.

The V and J genes are TRBV6-6 and TRBJ2-7; D is uncertain. The DNA end is a closer match to TRBJ2-5, so the J assignment may be wrong. CDR1 is MNHNY, CDR2 SVGAGI, per germline (reference sequence). CDR3 length equals 13 residues. CDR3 coding DNA: TGTGCCAGCCGATACTGGGACCAAGAGACCCAGTACTTC. Its protein is CASRYWDQETQYF.

In this sample, this clonotype turned up a few times. This chain connects TRBV3-1 to TRBJ2-3; no reliable D call. Germline V gene data show CDR1 as LGHDT and CDR2 as YNNKEL (reference sequence). V lost 3 bases and J 2 bases, leaving 6 bases between the germline ends. The CDR3 contains 13 residues. CDR3 protein: CASSQSSTDTQYF. The CDR3 DNA follows: TGTGCCAGCAGCCAGTCCTCCACAGATACGCAGTATTTT.

The CDR3 protein is CSASGTSGGVGEFF. Written as DNA, the CDR3 is TGCAGCGCCTCCGGGACTAGCGGGGGGGTCGGGGAGTTCTTC. The chain carries TRBV29-1 and TRBJ2-1, with TRBD2 identical over 16 bases. CDR3 length equals 14 residues. Germline-derived CDR1 and CDR2 are SQVTM and ANQGSEA. Trimming at V came to 7 bases and at J to 14 bases, leaving 11 bases not matched to a gene.

This clonotype was counted between two and nine times. In DNA, the CDR3 is TGTGCCACCAGCAAAGCTGCAGGGGTGTACAATGAGCAGTTCTTC. It is translated as CATSKAAGVYNEQFF. This chain joins TRBV15 and TRBJ2-1; tentative D call: TRBD1 (6 bases). This CDR3 is 15 amino acids long. Trimming took 4 bases from V and 4 from J, leaving 14 bases between them. From germline, CDR1 is LNHNV and CDR2 YYDKDF (reference sequence).

The J gene is TRBJ2-4, the V gene TRBV5-6; a possible D gene is TRBD1 (6 bases). This CDR3 contains 14 residues. Trimming pared 7 bases from V and 5 bases from J, leaving 16 bases between. Germline V gene lookup returns CDR1 SGHDT and CDR2 YYEEEE. CDR3 region: CASQGSWGQNIQYF. In nucleotides, the CDR3 is TGTGCCAGCCAAGGCAGCTGGGGGCAAAACATTCAGTACTTC.

This clonotype has a single count. The rearrangement links TRBV20-1 to TRBJ2-3; TRBD2 matches 8 bases. J lost 9 bases, V lost 0 bases, and 14 bases had no gene match. The CDR3 extends over 16 amino acids. Germline CDR1 is DFQATT and CDR2 is SNEGSKA (reference sequence). The CDR3, as DNA: TGCAGTGCTAGAGATCCCGGGCTAGCGGGTTGTCAGACGCAGTATTTT. Translating gives CSARDPGLAGCQTQYF.

The chain employs TRBV15 and TRBJ2-5; TRBD2 agrees at 10 bases. With the DNA end fitting TRBJ2-7 better, the J assignment may be wrong. This CDR3 contains 18 residues. The germline gives CDR1 LNHNV, CDR2 YYDKDF (reference sequence). The CDR3 bases are TGTGCCACCAGCAGGCCCGGGGTGGCTAGCGGGAGCAAAGACGAGCAGTACTTC. Amino acid sequence: CATSRPGVASGSKDEQYF.

In this sample, this clonotype turned up a few times. The chain carries TRBV12-3 or TRBV12-4 and TRBJ1-5; 9 positions match TRBD1. The CDR3 is made up of 16 amino acids. V shed 4 bases, J shed 2 bases, and the junction held 6 bases outside the gene matches. The CDR3 region has the DNA TGTGCCAGCAGTTCATTACAGGGGGCTGGCAATCAGCCCCAGCATTTT. It codes for CASSSLQGAGNQPQHF.

This clonotype was counted a few times. The genes are TRBV20-1 and TRBJ1-2; D is unresolved. With 0 bases removed from V and 6 bases from J, the gap between germline ends came to 11 bases. CDR3 size: 13 residues. The germline V gene has CDR1 DFQATT and CDR2 SNEGSKA (reference sequence). The CDR3 region has the DNA TGCAGTGCTAGAGATACGGGAGTCCATGGCTACACCTTC. Residues: CSARDTGVHGYTF.

The chain combines TRBV10-3 with TRBJ1-2, with TRBD1 as a possible D gene (6 bases). Trimming took off 2 bases at V and 0 bases at J, with 13 bases between the two ends. Germline V lookup: CDR1 ENHRY, CDR2 SYGVKD. The CDR3 covers 16 residues. CDR3 bases: TGTGCCATCAGTGAGACACTACAGGGATCTAACTATGGCTACACCTTC. Its protein is CAISETLQGSNYGYTF.

This clonotype was found many times. At one end the junction does not follow the germline gene, possibly because of a read error. This sequence joins TRBV5-1 and TRBJ1-2, with 10 bases matching TRBD1. The CDR3 is 13 amino acids. The V gene's germline CDR1 is SGHRS and CDR2 YFSETQ. The CDR3 loop reads CASSLGQGNGYTF. CDR3 nucleotides: TGTGCCAGCAGTCTGGGACAGGGGAATGGCTACACCTTC.

The rearrangement uses TRBV27 and TRBJ2-5; 8 bases fit TRBD2. Germline values: CDR1 MNHEY, CDR2 SMNVEV (reference sequence). V lost 6 bases to trimming and J lost 6 bases; unmatched junction nucleotides: 12. This CDR3 is built from 15 residues. For the CDR3, the DNA is TGTGCCAGCAGCCTTGCCAGCGGGAGTGCGAAGACCCAGTACTTC. This codes for CASSLASGSAKTQYF.

This clonotype was picked up a small number of times. The chain uses TRBV14 and TRBJ1-5, with no clear D. The CDR3 has 14 residues. Germline CDR1 is SGHDN and CDR2 is FVKESK. Trimming cost V 3 bases and J 0 bases, with 6 bases left between them. The DNA of the CDR3 is TGTGCCAGCAGCCAGGGGTATAGCAATCAGCCCCAGCATTTT. Protein product: CASSQGYSNQPQHF.

This clonotype was seen a few times. This chain links TRBV4-1 with TRBJ2-7; the match to TRBD2 covers 16 bases. The V segment lost 1 base and the J segment 4 bases; nucleotides outside the gene matches: 7. The germline gives CDR1 MGHRA, CDR2 YSYEKL. The CDR3 spans 18 residues. The CDR3, as DNA: TGCGCCAGCAGCCAAGCGGGGGGACTAGCGGGAGGGCCATACGAGCAGTACTTC. Translating it yields CASSQAGGLAGGPYEQYF.

The chain has TRBV20-1 and TRBJ2-2, with D possibly being TRBD2 (5 bases). This CDR3 has 16 amino acids. V shed 3 bases and J shed 2 bases, with 16 bases lying between them. Germline assignment: CDR1 DFQATT and CDR2 SNEGSKA (reference sequence). CDR3 coding DNA: TGCAGTGCTAGCCCTGTTAAGCGGATAAACACCGGGGAGCTGTTTTTT. Translated: CSASPVKRINTGELFF.

The chain uses TRBV20-1 and TRBJ2-1; TRBD2 aligns across 7 bases. The CDR3 sequence is 14 residues long. Trimming took 6 bases from V and 6 from J; bases not matched to a gene: 11. The germline V gene has CDR1 DFQATT and CDR2 SNEGSKA (reference sequence). In nucleotides, the CDR3 is TGCAGTGCCCGACGGCAACTAGCGTCCAATGAGCAGTTCTTC. This encodes CSARRQLASNEQFF.

This rearrangement joins TRBV29-1 to TRBJ2-6, with TRBD1 matching 11 bases. CDR3 length: 21 amino acids. CDR1 SQVTM and CDR2 ANQGSEA come from the germline V gene. The CDR3, as DNA: TGCATCCCGAGGGACAGGGGGAGGCAGGTGCCTTCCTTTTCTGGGGCCAACGTCCTGACTTTC. Protein: CIPRDRGRQVPSFSGANVLTF.

This rearrangement joins TRBV5-1 to TRBJ2-6; possibly TRBD1 for D (6 bases). The CDR3 sequence is 14 residues long. Germline loops: CDR1 SGHRS, CDR2 YFSETQ. V lost 4 bases and J lost 1, with 6 bases in between. Written as DNA, the CDR3 is TGCGCCAGCAGCACAGGGTCTGGGGCCAACGTCCTGACTTTC. Its translation is CASSTGSGANVLTF.

The chain combines TRBV5-1 with TRBJ1-6; D unclear. Trimming left V 0 bases short and J 10 bases short, with 11 bases between. Per the germline V gene, CDR1 is SGHRS and CDR2 is YFSETQ. The CDR3 is 14 residues long. The CDR3 loop is CASSLDGSNSPLHF. The CDR3 DNA reads as TGCGCCAGCAGCTTGGACGGATCTAACTCACCCCTCCACTTT.

This chain links TRBV20-1 with TRBJ2-5, with a weak D call TRBD2 (6 bases). Trimming took off 3 bases at V and 5 bases at J, with 16 bases between the two ends. CDR1 and CDR2 from the germline V gene are DFQATT and SNEGSKA (reference sequence). CDR3 size: 14 residues. CDR3 region: CSASSVGGMETQYF. The CDR3 DNA is TGCAGTGCTAGTTCAGTGGGGGGAATGGAGACCCAGTACTTC.

The V gene is TRBV2, the J gene TRBJ2-3, with D perhaps matching TRBD2 (5 bases). Trimming took 8 bases from V and 0 from J, leaving 6 bases between them. The CDR3 spans 12 residues. Germline V gene sequence: CDR1 SNHLY, CDR2 FYNNEI. The CDR3 protein is CASRESTDTQYF. The CDR3 bases are TGTGCCAGCCGGGAAAGCACAGATACGCAGTATTTT.

This clonotype was seen a handful of times. The chain links TRBV5-1 to TRBJ2-1; no reliable D call. This CDR3 region has 15 residues. V lost 3 bases and J 8 bases, leaving 18 bases between the germline ends. The germline V gene encodes CDR1 SGHRS and CDR2 YFSETQ. The CDR3 DNA reads TGCGCCAGCAGCTCGCCCGGGTTCGGGTTGGATGAGCAGTTCTTC. Its translation is CASSSPGFGLDEQFF. The full variable domain, completed using reference TRBV5-1 and TRBJ2-1, is KAGVTQTPRYLIKTRGQQVTLSCSPISGHRSVSWYQQTPGQGLQFLFEYFSETQRNKGNFPGRFSGRQFSNSRSEMNVSTLELGDSALYLCASSSPGFGLDEQFFGPGTRLTVL.

The chain combines TRBV20-1 with TRBJ2-7; either TRBD1 or TRBD2 may supply D (6 bases each). This CDR3 comprises 16 residues. Germline loops: CDR1 DFQATT, CDR2 SNEGSKA (reference sequence). The germline V and J ends were trimmed by 0 bases and 2 bases, with 17 bases remaining between them. The CDR3 bases are TGCAGTGCTAGAGATGGGGGGCGGGGTCCCCCCTACGAGCAGTACTTC. Its translation: CSARDGGRGPPYEQYF.